This T cell receptor beta chain was sequenced during a study of blood T cell repertoires in COVID-19. Enrollees, about 18 to 90 years old, lived in about two dozen US areas. Clinical histories supplied by participants themselves formed the basis of cohort assignment. V lost 5 bases and J 5 bases, leaving 11 bases between the germline ends. The CDR3 is 13 amino acids. Germline V gene data show CDR1 as SGHRS and CDR2 as YFSETQ. Some clones are missing from TCRdb's copy, which holds only in-frame ones; the method was immunoSEQ multiplex PCR. Here the sample spans about 400,000 clones, roughly 88% being singletons.

The V call is TRBV5-1, the J call TRBJ1-5; the D gene is possibly TRBD1 (6 bases). Sequenced sample: PBMCs or T cells enriched from blood (not recorded which). This TCR came from a middle-aged woman with acute COVID-19. CDR3 nucleotides: TGCGCCAGCAGTTCAGGGGCGGATCAGCCCCAGCATTTT. Protein: CASSSGADQPQHF.